This entry is about one T cell receptor (beta chain). This sample was included in a study of technical replicates of blood from several donors. This table comes from immunoSEQ multiplex PCR, and its TCRdb copy is limited to in-frame clones, with some not included. The sample includes more than 60,000 clones, approximately 93% of them seen just once. Losses at the gene ends were 1 base for V and 2 bases for J; bases not matched to a gene: 5. The CDR3 has 17 amino acids. Per the germline V gene, CDR1 is MNHNS and CDR2 is SASEGT. The sequence came from a human donor in good health. Specimen: T cells isolated from PBMCs. The chain employs TRBV6-1 and TRBJ2-7; TRBD2 matches 13 bases. The chain's CDR3 is CASSEVGGLAGAYEQYF. In DNA, the CDR3 is TGTGCCAGCAGTGAAGTCGGAGGACTAGCGGGAGCCTACGAGCAGTACTTC.